This TCR beta chain came from a study of blood T cell repertoires in COVID-19 (dated by TCRdb to the early 2020s). Study-level background: Samples covering the acute and convalescent phases of COVID-19 were provided by collaborators in the United States, Italy and Spain. The prospective study material was composed of cDNA or gDNA derived from T cells, B-cell-depleted T cells, or PBMCs. HLA class I and class II types, where available, came from metadata supplied by the sample provider rather than from assay-based typing. The samples were drawn from two sources: the first 160 participants of the ongoing ImmuneRACE study, and 1,200 or so subjects contributed by 6 global collaborators. The sample metadata nearly always contained a de-identified subject ID, COVID-19 status, age in years and sex. The dataset comprised deeply sampled blood TCRbeta repertoires from subjects exposed to, actively infected with, or recovered from COVID-19. The repertoires were made available in a free public database intended to serve as a resource for research on the immune response to SARS-CoV-2.

A word on this clone: Its recognized antigen is unknown. No per-base quality is available; no much larger clone lies one base away.

Counted from cysteine to phenylalanine, this CDR3 has 14 amino acids. Left in the record is the CDR3 DNA by itself, 42 bases read in frame from the first base. According to the germline V gene, CDR1 reads MNHEY and CDR2 reads SVGAGI. The V end gives up 5 bases and the J end 2 bases, leaving 4 bases in the junction not matched to a gene. Findings and caveats that apply to the study as a whole: The amount of clinical and demographic metadata varied by source and participant and was provided uncurated.

In Seattle, one collaborating source enrolled patients while the infection was active and tracked those patients longitudinally over the course of disease. The collaborating institutions used their own protocols to collect whole blood in K2EDTA tubes. Collaborator samples were shipped for TCRbeta analysis as frozen whole blood, isolated PBMCs, or DNA extracted from either sample type. TCRbeta CDR3 regions were amplified from genomic DNA using the immunoSEQ Assay, a bias-controlled multiplex PCR. Per the authors' processing: Nucleated cell counts per sample were estimated from amplification of reference gene primers within the assay. To quantify the absolute abundance of each unique TCRbeta CDR3 rearrangement, sequence reads were collapsed and filtered. For each sample, productive Simpson clonality was calculated by taking the square root of Simpson's diversity index across productive rearrangements. This immuneACCESS table, as held by TCRdb, lists in-frame sequences with V and J called but not all clones. Of the missing ones, under half trace to an unresolved V gene in checked studies; the others have no known cause. The DNA was the basis for D and trimming; V, J and clone size are from that table. The sample table lists 200,000 or so clones, less than 90% of them with a count of one. The ten largest clonotypes hold roughly a tenth of the sample.

What was sequenced was peripheral blood. The sequence was collected from an elderly woman with COVID-19, enrolled during active disease. In this chain, TRBV6-5 is recombined with TRBJ2-3; 7 bases in the junction line up with TRBD2. The DNA sequence is given as TGTGCCAGCAGTCCGGGGGGTTCCACAGATACGCAGTATTTT. Translated, it reads CASSPGGSTDTQYF.